These 13 T cell receptor beta chains originate from one sample sequenced in a study of CD8 T cells in Susac syndrome (dated by TCRdb to about 2019). The library was built by means of the immunoSEQ multiplex PCR assay. RNA was extracted with the RNeasy kit and about 0.5 to 1 ug was reverse transcribed using random hexamers. Using fastp trimming at Q25 and MiXCR clonotype assembly, TCRdb reanalyzed the public sequencing data and kept in-frame beta chains. Rows matching on CDR3 protein sequence are summarized as one entry with the most common DNA and genes. The sample profile shows over 70,000 distinct CDR3 sequences; 96% of them were found once. 0.5% to 0.8% of the sample lies in the top ten. Sequencing used CD8+ T cells from PBMCs. The receptors here all came from a human donor with Susac syndrome.

The chain combines TRBV29-1 with TRBJ1-1; TRBD1 aligns across 7 bases. Trimming at V came to 4 bases and at J to 1 base, leaving 6 bases not matched to a gene. This CDR3 comprises 14 residues. Germline CDR1 SQVTM, CDR2 ANQGSEA. The CDR3 DNA reads as TGCAGCGTTGGTACAGGGGCTGGGAACACTGAAGCTTTCTTT. Translating gives CSVGTGAGNTEAFF.

The table lists this clonotype with a count of one. The chain combines TRBV20-1 with TRBJ1-4; TRBD1 is a possible D gene (5 bases). V shed 6 bases and J shed 5 bases, with 10 bases lying between them. The CDR3 has 12 residues. Germline assignment: CDR1 DFQATT and CDR2 SNEGSKA (reference sequence). The CDR3 bases are TGCAGTGCACAGGAACGGAATGAAAAACTGTTTTTT. Translating it yields CSAQERNEKLFF.

This clonotype turned up a few times. The chain couples TRBV6-5 to TRBJ1-2; D possibly corresponds to TRBD1 (5 bases). Trimming pared 2 bases from V and 4 bases from J, leaving 5 bases between. The CDR3 runs 12 residues. The germline gives CDR1 MNHEY, CDR2 SVGAGI. CDR3: CASSYGGYGYTF. CDR3 DNA sequence: TGTGCCAGCAGTTACGGGGGCTATGGCTACACCTTC.

The CDR3 reads CASSPLAAGSHEQFF. CDR3 DNA sequence: TGCGCCAGCAGCCCGCTAGCGGCAGGTTCACATGAGCAGTTCTTC. The chain carries TRBV4-1 and TRBJ2-1, with 7 bases identical to TRBD2. The V gene's germline CDR1 is MGHRA and CDR2 YSYEKL. This CDR3 has 15 residues. The ends lost 4 bases at V and 8 bases at J; junction bases unmatched: 11.

The chain joins TRBV4-3 to TRBJ1-5; D is ambiguous. The germline CDR1 and CDR2 sequences are LGHNA and YSLEER. V lost 0 bases and J lost 3, with 9 bases in between. The CDR3 extends over 15 amino acids. In nucleotides, the CDR3 is TGCGCCAGCAGCCAAGAACAAGAGTTCAATCAGCCCCAGCATTTT. This encodes CASSQEQEFNQPQHF.

This clonotype was counted once. The chain uses TRBV4-1 and TRBJ1-6; D not resolved. Germline assignment: CDR1 MGHRA and CDR2 YSYEKL. This CDR3 has 15 residues. Trimming removed 1 base at V and 4 bases at J, with 8 bases between. CDR3 DNA sequence: TGCGCCAGCAGCCAAGGACCGACGTATAATTCACCCCTCCACTTT. This gives the protein CASSQGPTYNSPLHF.

V is TRBV27 and J is TRBJ1-2; the D gene is possibly TRBD1 (6 bases). There are 14 residues in the CDR3. With 6 bases removed from V and 7 bases from J, the gap between germline ends came to 18 bases. Germline V gene sequence: CDR1 MNHEY, CDR2 SMNVEV (reference sequence). The CDR3 bases are TGTGCCAGCAGCTCCTCAACGACAGGTCGTGGCTACACCTTC. Translation gives CASSSSTTGRGYTF.

The chain uses TRBV19 and TRBJ1-5; D remains ambiguous. This CDR3 is built from 14 residues. Germline CDR1 reads LNHDA; CDR2 reads SQIVND (reference sequence). Deletions cut 3 bases from V and 5 bases from J, with 11 bases between. As DNA, the CDR3 is TGTGCCAGTAGTATCGGAGACGGAGATCAGCCCCAGCATTTT. Translating gives CASSIGDGDQPQHF.

This sequence joins TRBV25-1 and TRBJ2-5; TRBD1 is a possible D gene (5 bases). Trimming removed 2 bases at V and 3 bases at J, with 7 bases between. CDR1 MGHDK and CDR2 SYGVNS come from the germline V gene. The CDR3 contains 13 residues. The CDR3 loop reads CASSEGAKETQYF. Here the CDR3 DNA reads TGTGCCAGCAGTGAAGGGGCAAAAGAGACCCAGTACTTC. Variable domain in full (rest from reference TRBV25-1 and TRBJ2-5): EADIYQTPRYLVIGTGKKITLECSQTMGHDKMYWYQQDPGMELHLIHYSYGVNSTEKGDLSSESTVSRIRTEHFPLTLESARPSHTSQYLCASSEGAKETQYFGPGTRLLVL.

The chain couples TRBV27 to TRBJ2-5; D ambiguous. The V gene lost 5 bases and the J gene lost 0 bases, with 7 bases spanning the gap. CDR1 is MNHEY and CDR2 is SMNVEV in the germline V gene (reference sequence). The CDR3 runs to 13 residues. The CDR3, as DNA: TGTGCCAGCAGTCGAAACGACCAAGAGACCCAGTACTTC. Amino acids: CASSRNDQETQYF.

The V call is TRBV30, the J call TRBJ2-1, with 7 bases identical to TRBD1. V was clipped by 5 bases and J by 0 bases; unmatched bases: 7. Germline assignment: CDR1 GTSNPN and CDR2 SVGIG (reference sequence). CDR3 length: 15 amino acids. The CDR3 nucleotides read TGTGCCTGGGGATCGGGGACAGCCTCCTACAATGAGCAGTTCTTC. Translating gives CAWGSGTASYNEQFF.

The rearrangement joins TRBV19 to TRBJ2-2; possibly TRBD2 for D (5 bases). Germline V gives CDR1 LNHDA, CDR2 SQIVND (reference sequence). Trimming pared 3 bases from V and 7 bases from J, leaving 9 bases between. The CDR3 is 13 amino acids. Here the CDR3 reads CASSMVGSGELFF. The CDR3 bases are TGTGCCAGTAGTATGGTGGGGAGCGGGGAGCTGTTTTTT. The variable domain in full, with the rest retrieved from reference TRBV19 and TRBJ2-2, is DGGITQSPKYLFRKEGQNVTLSCEQNLNHDAMYWYRQDPGQGLRLIYYSQIVNDFQKGDIAEGYSVSREKKESFPLTVTSAQKNPTAFYLCASSMVGSGELFFGEGSRLTVL.

V usage is TRBV20-1 and J usage is TRBJ2-1; a weak D match, TRBD1 (5 bases). The CDR3 spans 14 residues. Germline values: CDR1 DFQATT, CDR2 SNEGSKA (reference sequence). The V end was cut by 1 base, the J end by 2 bases, with 9 bases between. CDR3 bases: TGCAGTGCTAGAGGACAGCACACCTACAATGAGCAGTTCTTC. Amino acid sequence: CSARGQHTYNEQFF.